Listed here are 30 T cell receptor beta chains from one sample, sequenced in a study of T cell responses to AZD1222 COVID-19 vaccine. Clones were read by immunoSEQ multiplex PCR, and TCRdb kept only the in-frame ones, dropping some. The repertoire holds over 150,000 clones, with 70% to 90% as singletons. Sequencing was performed on peripheral blood, taken on day 0 of AZD1222 vaccination. The receptor source for this set is an adult in good health.

This clone was observed a few times. The chain recombines TRBV24-1 with TRBJ2-1, with 8 positions matching TRBD1. The length of the CDR3 is 16 residues. The junction had 10 bases not matched to a gene; V was cut back by 3 bases and J by 7 bases. Germline-derived CDR1 and CDR2 are KGHDR and SFDVKD. The CDR3 coding sequence is TGTGCCACCAGTGATCGGACAGGGTCTAACCTGAATGAGCAGTTCTTC. Translated: CATSDRTGSNLNEQFF.

In this sample, this clone turned up a few times. The chain recombines TRBV2 with TRBJ1-4, with D hard to call. Trimming took 7 bases from V and 3 from J, leaving 15 bases between them. The CDR3 runs 15 residues. Germline V CDR1 and CDR2: SNHLY, FYNNEI. CDR3 sequence (DNA): TGTGCCAGCAAGCGGGCGGAGACCCCTAATGAAAAACTGTTTTTT. Protein: CASKRAETPNEKLFF.

The chain is built from TRBV3-1 (or the pseudogene TRBV3-2) and TRBJ1-6, with a tentative D call TRBD1 (6 bases). Germline lookup yields CDR1 LGHDT and CDR2 YNNKEL (reference sequence). The CDR3 spans 14 residues. Trimming pared 4 bases from V and 7 bases from J, leaving 11 bases between. Here the CDR3 reads CASSLGQINSPLHF. CDR3 sequence (DNA): TGTGCCAGCAGCCTTGGACAGATAAATTCACCCCTCCACTTT.

In its sample, this clone was seen a few times. The chain joins TRBV10-1 to TRBJ1-2; D remains ambiguous. Germline-derived CDR1 and CDR2 are WNHNN and SYGVQD (reference sequence). CDR3 length: 13 amino acids. V lost 6 bases, J lost 2 bases, and 10 bases lay in between. CDR3 loop: CASRTGRNYGYTF. CDR3 nucleotides: TGCGCCAGCAGAACCGGGCGAAACTATGGCTACACCTTC.

V is TRBV6-5 and J is TRBJ2-7, with D perhaps TRBD1 (5 bases). The V gene's germline CDR1 is MNHEY and CDR2 SVGAGI. The CDR3 spans 12 residues. With 7 bases removed from V and 2 bases from J, the gap between germline ends came to 9 bases. The CDR3 DNA is TGTGCCAGCAAACAGGAGCCCTACGAGCAGTACTTC. It encodes CASKQEPYEQYF.

The chain employs TRBV4-2 and TRBJ2-1, with TRBD2 identical over 10 bases. The CDR3 is 17 residues long. The germline V gene encodes CDR1 LGHNA and CDR2 YNFKEQ. The J segment lost 7 bases and the V segment lost 0 bases, leaving 9 bases of the junction unmatched. CDR3 nucleotides: TGTGCCAGCAGCCAAGAAGGAAGGACTAGCGGTCAGAATGAGCAGTTCTTC. It codes for CASSQEGRTSGQNEQFF.

The chain links TRBV7-6 to TRBJ2-5; D ambiguous. The germline gives CDR1 SGHVS, CDR2 FNYEAQ. The V end was cut by 0 bases, the J end by 2 bases, with 7 bases between. The CDR3 runs 14 residues. The CDR3 DNA reads TGTGCCAGCAGCTTAGCGGGGTATCAAGAGACCCAGTACTTC. This gives the protein CASSLAGYQETQYF.

The rearrangement links TRBV3-1 (or the pseudogene TRBV3-2) to TRBJ1-2, with D perhaps matching TRBD1 (6 bases). V gave up 4 bases and J gave up 4 bases, with 13 bases separating them. CDR1 is LGHDT, CDR2 YNNKEL, per germline (reference sequence). The CDR3 is 14 residues long. CDR3 protein: CASSPWGQGYGYTF. The CDR3 DNA follows: TGTGCCAGCAGCCCGTGGGGACAAGGCTATGGCTACACCTTC.

The genes are TRBV5-1 and TRBJ2-7, with no clear D. V lost 7 bases, J lost 0 bases, and 17 bases lay in between. Per germline, CDR1 SGHRS and CDR2 YFSETQ. CDR3 length: 15 residues. The CDR3 coding sequence is TGCGCCAGCTCGTTAAACCCGACGGGCTCCTACGAGCAGTACTTC. It is translated as CASSLNPTGSYEQYF.

The genes are TRBV4-1 and TRBJ1-4, with D unclear. The V gene's germline CDR1 is MGHRA and CDR2 YSYEKL. The CDR3 is 13 residues long. Trimming cost V 5 bases and J 7 bases, with 11 bases left between them. The CDR3 reads CASSSPGPEKLFF. For the CDR3, the DNA is TGCGCCAGCAGCTCTCCTGGGCCTGAAAAACTGTTTTTT.

This chain joins TRBV6-5 and TRBJ1-1; D is undetermined. The CDR3 is 13 amino acids. V was trimmed by 6 bases and J by 2 bases, leaving 10 bases between them. Germline values: CDR1 MNHEY, CDR2 SVGAGI. For the CDR3, the DNA is TGTGCCAGCAGATTACAGCTAAACACTGAAGCTTTCTTT. Its translation: CASRLQLNTEAFF.

This CDR3 is CASRGTSGPYEQYF. The CDR3 region has the DNA TGTGCCAGCAGGGGGACTAGCGGGCCCTACGAGCAGTACTTC. This chain links TRBV6-5 with TRBJ2-7, with 12 bases that match TRBD2. CDR1 is MNHEY, CDR2 SVGAGI, per germline. V trimming: 6 bases; J trimming: 2 bases; junction bases outside the gene matches: 2. This CDR3 has 14 amino acids.

This chain connects TRBV30 to TRBJ2-1; unclear D gene. The CDR3 has 14 residues. The germline V gene has CDR1 GTSNPN and CDR2 SVGIG (reference sequence). CDR3 DNA sequence: TGTGCTACGGTTGGGCCACGAAGGACCAATGAGCAGTTCTTC. This sequence encodes CATVGPRRTNEQFF. Filled out from reference TRBV30 and TRBJ2-1, the complete variable domain reads SQTIHQWPATLVQPVGSPLSLECTVEGTSNPNLYWYRQAAGRGLQLLFYSVGIGQISSEVPQNLSASRPQDRQFILSSKKLLLSDSGFYLCATVGPRRTNEQFFGPGTRLTVL.

The chain employs TRBV21-1 and TRBJ1-5. TRBV21-1 is recorded as a pseudogene. The CDR3 sequence is 16 residues long. In DNA, the CDR3 is TGTGCCAGCAGCAAAGGGGGAGGAGGGTCGGATCAGCCCCAGCATTTT. Protein: CASSKGGGGSDQPQHF.

V gene TRBV7-9 combines with J gene TRBJ2-2; D remains ambiguous. Germline lookup yields CDR1 SEHNR and CDR2 FQNEAQ (reference sequence). The V and J ends lost 4 bases and 4 bases respectively, with 10 bases between them. The CDR3 covers 14 residues. The DNA of the CDR3 is TGTGCCAGCAGCTCACACAGCAGCACCGGGGAGCTGTTTTTT. This encodes CASSSHSSTGELFF.

The chain uses TRBV6-1 and TRBJ1-1, with no clear D. Germline assignment: CDR1 MNHNS and CDR2 SASEGT. The ends were cut back, 4 bases at V and 2 bases at J, with 5 bases in the middle. The CDR3 contains 12 residues. The CDR3, as DNA: TGTGCCAGCAGTGCAGCTAACACTGAAGCTTTCTTT. This encodes CASSAANTEAFF.

The chain carries TRBV7-3 and TRBJ2-2; 7 bases are shared with TRBD2. Germline V gene data show CDR1 as SGHTA and CDR2 as FQGTGA. V shed 3 bases, J shed 3 bases, and the junction held 13 bases outside the gene matches. The CDR3 length is 18 residues. CDR3 in amino acids: CASSFPGSTAGHTGELFF. As DNA, the CDR3 is TGTGCCAGCAGCTTCCCCGGCTCGACAGCGGGGCACACCGGGGAGCTGTTTTTT.

The V call is TRBV19, the J call TRBJ1-6; 9 bases fit TRBD1. The CDR3 sequence is 14 residues long. The J segment lost 7 bases and the V segment lost 9 bases, leaving 7 bases of the junction unmatched. CDR1 and CDR2 (germline): LNHDA, SQIVND (reference sequence). CDR3 loop: CASGTGWLNSPLHF. The CDR3 coding sequence is TGTGCCAGCGGGACAGGGTGGTTGAATTCACCCCTCCACTTT.

This clone is a singleton in its sample. V usage is TRBV6-5 and J usage is TRBJ1-1, with D possibly TRBD1 on 5 matching bases. The CDR3 extends over 14 amino acids. V shed 0 bases and J shed 6 bases, with 11 bases lying between them. Germline values: CDR1 MNHEY, CDR2 SVGAGI. The CDR3: CASSYSNDRAEAFF. In nucleotides, the CDR3 is TGTGCCAGCAGTTACTCGAATGACAGAGCTGAAGCTTTCTTT.

This clone came up once. The rearrangement uses TRBV18 and TRBJ1-1; D unclear. Between the trimmed V and J ends, which lost 3 bases and 0 bases, there was a span of 11 bases. The CDR3 loop spans 15 amino acids. Germline CDR1 KGHSH, CDR2 LQKENI. CDR3 residues: CASSPTVDMNTEAFF. DNA of the CDR3: TGTGCCAGCTCACCCACAGTAGACATGAACACTGAAGCTTTCTTT. Supplemented by reference TRBV18 and TRBJ1-1, the full variable domain reads NAGVMQNPRHLVRRRGQEARLRCSPMKGHSHVYWYRQLPEEGLKFMVYLQKENIIDESGMPKERFSAEFPKEGPSILRIQQVVRGDSAAYFCASSPTVDMNTEAFFGQGTRLTVV.

This sequence joins TRBV7-3 and TRBJ2-7; 8 bases are a match to TRBD1. CDR3 length: 14 amino acids. V was clipped by 2 bases and J by 4 bases; unmatched bases: 4. CDR1 is SGHTA, CDR2 FQGTGA, per germline. The CDR3, as DNA: TGTGCCAGCAGCTTAGGCAGGGGGCTATACGAGCAGTACTTC. The encoded protein is CASSLGRGLYEQYF.

The V gene is TRBV14, the J gene TRBJ2-7; D call uncertain. The CDR3 loop spans 14 amino acids. Germline CDR1 and CDR2: SGHDN and FVKESK. Trimming cost V 1 base and J 4 bases, with 11 bases left between them. CDR3 DNA: TGTGCCAGCAGCCAAGGTACCAGTTCTTACGAGCAGTACTTC. It codes for CASSQGTSSYEQYF.

The chain is built from TRBV19 and TRBJ1-1; the D is unclear. The CDR3 length is 13 residues. Germline V gives CDR1 LNHDA, CDR2 SQIVND (reference sequence). V gave up 4 bases and J gave up 0 bases, with 6 bases separating them. CDR3 nucleotide sequence: TGTGCCAGTAGTACGGAGATGAACACTGAAGCTTTCTTT. This codes for CASSTEMNTEAFF.

This chain connects TRBV12-3 or TRBV12-4 to TRBJ2-3, with no clear D. V lost 5 bases to trimming and J lost 5 bases, with 5 bases between them. CDR3 length: 11 residues. This chain's CDR3 is CASSTVDTQYF. The DNA of the CDR3 is TGTGCCAGCAGTACAGTAGATACGCAGTATTTT.

The chain joins TRBV19 to TRBJ1-1; D is unclear. V was shortened by 5 bases and J by 8 bases, with 12 bases between the two germline ends. CDR1 and CDR2 from the germline V gene are LNHDA and SQIVND (reference sequence). The length of the CDR3 is 12 residues. CDR3 protein: CASSPPPGEAFF. CDR3 nucleotides: TGTGCCAGTAGTCCACCCCCCGGGGAAGCTTTCTTT.

This clone was seen only once. This chain uses TRBV6-4 with TRBJ2-3; TRBD2 aligns across 8 bases. Germline V gene sequence: CDR1 MRHNA, CDR2 SNTAGT. The CDR3 covers 15 residues. V dropped 0 bases and J dropped 6; count of bases not matched to a gene: 5. The chain's CDR3 is CASSDSAGGFDTQYF. Here the CDR3 DNA reads TGTGCCAGCAGTGACTCGGCGGGGGGTTTCGATACGCAGTATTTT.

This chain links TRBV10-1 with TRBJ2-3; 10 bases map to TRBD2. Germline V CDR1 and CDR2: WNHNN, SYGVQD (reference sequence). This CDR3 region has 19 residues. J gave up 0 bases and V 0 bases, and 9 bases lay outside the gene matches. CDR3 coding DNA: TGCGCCAGCAGTGAGTCGAGGGCTAGCGGGGGAGCTAGCACAGATACGCAGTATTTT. Its translation is CASSESRASGGASTDTQYF.

V usage is TRBV2 and J usage is TRBJ1-1; D ambiguous. Germline V gene lookup returns CDR1 SNHLY and CDR2 FYNNEI. The germline V and J ends were trimmed by 4 bases and 0 bases, with 12 bases remaining between them. The CDR3 sequence is 15 residues long. The CDR3 DNA is TGTGCCAGCAGTGGCGTCAGTAGGATGAACACTGAAGCTTTCTTT. Amino acid sequence: CASSGVSRMNTEAFF.

The rearrangement joins TRBV21-1 to TRBJ2-7; the D call TRBD1 from the table was never checked on the DNA. TRBV21-1 corresponds to a pseudogene. The CDR3 has 16 amino acids. In DNA, the CDR3 is TGTGCCAGCAGCAAACCCCCTCCGTACCAACAGGACGAGCAGTACTTC. Translating gives CASSKPPPYQQDEQYF.

The rearrangement joins TRBV7-6 to TRBJ1-2; D perhaps matches TRBD1 (6 bases). The CDR3 runs to 18 residues. The germline V and J ends were trimmed by 1 base and 0 bases, with 18 bases remaining between them. Germline V gene data show CDR1 as SGHVS and CDR2 as FNYEAQ. The CDR3 DNA is TGTGCCAGCAGCTTAGGGGAGGGCAGGGGAGGCCCTAACTATGGCTACACCTTC. Translated, it gives CASSLGEGRGGPNYGYTF.